This TCR beta chain was recovered during a study of cytomegalovirus exposure and HLA in healthy donors. Overall study findings and caveats: Some TCR beta chains (roughly 160 of them) were listed as cytomegalovirus-associated.

A note on this clone: No antigen is known for it.

This CDR3 has 13 residues. Germline V gene data show CDR1 as LGHNA and CDR2 as YSLEER. Trimming pared 0 bases from V and 5 bases from J, leaving 7 bases between. Both 60 Vbeta primers and 13 Jbeta primers went into the PCR. Here immunoSEQ multiplex PCR was the method, and the copy in TCRdb shows in-frame clones only, minus some. The table includes about 150,000 clones, over 75% detected once. The material sequenced was PBMCs. This clonotype was sampled from a man aged 25-45 years in good health and CMV-seropositive. This rearrangement joins TRBV4-3 to TRBJ1-1, with unresolved D. The CDR3 spells CASSQDGQTEAFF. The CDR3 nucleotides are TGCGCCAGCAGCCAAGATGGGCAGACTGAAGCTTTCTTT.